Below are 20 T cell receptor beta chains sequenced from a single sample in a study of T cells in tuberculosis (dated by TCRdb to between 2018 and 2020). Library preparation was by the immunoSEQ multiplex PCR assay. Held by TCRdb, this immuneACCESS table contains in-frame sequences only and omits some clones. Under half of the omission traces to an unresolved V gene where checked; the cause of the rest is unknown. For this sample the table gives under 45,000 clones, of which less than 95% were detected only once. Approximately 2.4% of the sample is taken by the ten largest. The time point label here, explained by the study, means: new active TB diagnosis, blood taken before or within 7 days of starting treatment. Sequences were derived from PBMCs, sampled at tuberculosis diagnosis. These TCRs come from an adult with tuberculosis.

CDR3 amino acids: CASVRDRAGNTIYF. Here the CDR3 DNA reads TGCGCCAGCGTTAGGGACAGGGCTGGAAACACCATATATTTT. This chain joins TRBV10-2 and TRBJ1-3, with 9 bases aligning to TRBD1. The ends lost 8 bases at V and 2 bases at J; junction bases unmatched: 4. CDR1 and CDR2 from the germline V gene are WSHSY and SAAADI. The CDR3 loop spans 14 amino acids.

This clone has a single count. V is TRBV27 and J is TRBJ2-7, with a weak D call TRBD2 (5 bases). The germline gives CDR1 MNHEY, CDR2 SMNVEV (reference sequence). This CDR3 spans 14 amino acids. The V end was cut by 6 bases, the J end by 2 bases, with 14 bases between. The CDR3 bases are TGTGCCAGCAGCTCCACTGGGAGAACCTACGAGCAGTACGTC. Amino acid sequence: CASSSTGRTYEQYV.

J is TRBJ2-2 and V is TRBV10-3; weak D call: TRBD1 (5 bases). The V end was cut by 5 bases, the J end by 1 base, with 11 bases between. Germline V gene data show CDR1 as ENHRY and CDR2 as SYGVKD. This CDR3 contains 15 residues. CDR3 sequence: CAISLGALNTGELFF. In DNA form, the CDR3 reads TGTGCCATCAGTCTAGGGGCCCTGAACACCGGGGAGCTGTTTTTT.

This sequence joins TRBV28 and TRBJ1-1, with 9 bases that match TRBD1. V trimming: 6 bases; J trimming: 5 bases; junction bases outside the gene matches: 7. The CDR3 runs to 14 residues. In germline, CDR1 is MDHEN, CDR2 SYDVKM. CDR3 region: CASREQGAKTEAFF. The CDR3 DNA reads as TGTGCCAGCAGGGAACAGGGGGCCAAGACTGAAGCTTTCTTT. Full variable domain (outside the CDR3, taken from reference TRBV28 and TRBJ1-1): DVKVTQSSRYLVKRTGEKVFLECVQDMDHENMFWYRQDPGLGLRLIYFSYDVKMKEKGDIPEGYSVSREKKERFSLILESASTNQTSMYLCASREQGAKTEAFFGQGTRLTVV.

This chain uses TRBV7-2 with TRBJ2-7; 13 positions agree with TRBD2. CDR1 is SGHTA, CDR2 FQGNSA, per germline. With V trimmed by 5 bases and J by 4 bases, 5 bases remained unmatched. The CDR3 extends over 15 amino acids. The DNA of the CDR3 is TGTGCCAGCAGCCTGACTAGCGGGGGGCCTTACGAGCAGTACTTC. Protein: CASSLTSGGPYEQYF.

The chain joins TRBV15 to TRBJ1-2, with 8 bases matching TRBD1. The CDR3 runs to 14 residues. Looked up from germline, CDR1 is LNHNV and CDR2 is YYDKDF (reference sequence). J was trimmed by 7 bases and V by 3 bases; bases with no gene match: 7. CDR3 DNA: TGTGCCACCAGCAGCAAACAGGGGGTGGGTGGCTACACCTTC. Its protein is CATSSKQGVGGYTF.

This clone occurred a few times. The genes are TRBV18 and TRBJ2-3; TRBD2 matches 12 bases. V lost 4 bases and J lost 6; bases outside the gene matches: 11. CDR1 is KGHSH, CDR2 LQKENI, per germline. The length of the CDR3 is 17 residues. For the CDR3, the DNA is TGTGCCAGCTCACAAACCTGGACTAGCGGGGTTATTGATACGCAGTATTTT. The encoded protein is CASSQTWTSGVIDTQYF.

The V and J genes are TRBV6-5 and TRBJ2-7; 11 positions agree with TRBD1. V was clipped by 2 bases and J by 2 bases; unmatched bases: 5. The length of the CDR3 is 16 residues. The V gene's germline CDR1 is MNHEY and CDR2 SVGAGI. CDR3 DNA sequence: TGTGCCAGCAGTTACGGGACAGGGGGACAGGCCTACGAGCAGTACTTC. It yields the protein CASSYGTGGQAYEQYF.

The chain links TRBV7-2 to TRBJ1-2; 7 bases map to TRBD1. The CDR3 loop spans 17 amino acids. After removal of 5 bases from V and 8 bases from J, the junction contained 20 bases not matched to a gene. The germline V gene has CDR1 SGHTA and CDR2 FQGNSA. CDR3 sequence: CASSQGTGVEVGTGYTF. DNA of the CDR3: TGTGCCAGCAGCCAGGGAACAGGGGTGGAGGTCGGAACCGGCTACACCTTC. The entire variable domain, with the rest obtained from reference TRBV7-2 and TRBJ1-2, is as follows: GAGVSQSPSNKVTEKGKDVELRCDPISGHTALYWYRQSLGQGLEFLIYFQGNSAPDKSGLPSDRFSAERTGGSVSTLTIQRTQQEDSAVYLCASSQGTGVEVGTGYTFGSGTRLTVV.

The rearrangement joins TRBV28 to TRBJ1-1; D might be TRBD1 (6 bases). The CDR3 has 14 residues. The germline gives CDR1 MDHEN, CDR2 SYDVKM. V lost 9 bases and J lost 3, with 17 bases in between. The CDR3 region has the DNA TGTGCCAGTTCCCACAGGGAATTATACACTGAAGCTTTCTTT. Translation: CASSHRELYTEAFF.

This clone showed up just once. The sample holds other DNA sequences that translate to the same CDR3. The V call is TRBV19, the J call TRBJ1-3, with D hard to call. The germline V and J ends were trimmed by 3 bases and 0 bases, with 12 bases remaining between them. The germline V gene has CDR1 LNHDA and CDR2 SQIVND (reference sequence). The CDR3 is 16 residues long. This chain's CDR3 is CASSISGISSGNTIYF. The CDR3 DNA follows: TGTGCCAGTAGTATCTCGGGGATTTCCTCTGGAAACACCATATATTTT. Full variable domain (missing parts from reference TRBV19 and TRBJ1-3): DGGITQSPKYLFRKEGQNVTLSCEQNLNHDAMYWYRQDPGQGLRLIYYSQIVNDFQKGDIAEGYSVSREKKESFPLTVTSAQKNPTAFYLCASSISGISSGNTIYFGEGSWLTVV.

This chain links TRBV11-2 with TRBJ2-3; 8 bases line up with TRBD2. In germline, CDR1 is SGHAT, CDR2 FQNNGV. The CDR3 consists of 15 residues. The ends lost 5 bases at V and 2 bases at J; junction bases unmatched: 6. For the CDR3, the DNA is TGTGCCAGCAGCCTCGGGGGGGCTAACACAGATACGCAGTATTTT. Amino acids: CASSLGGANTDTQYF.

The chain recombines TRBV5-5 with TRBJ2-7; D is undetermined. The ends were cut back, 0 bases at V and 2 bases at J, with 3 bases in the middle. The germline CDR1 and CDR2 sequences are SGHKS and YYEKEE (reference sequence). This CDR3 has 12 residues. The CDR3 sequence: CASSLVAYEQYF. CDR3 coding DNA: TGTGCCAGCAGCTTGGTCGCCTACGAGCAGTACTTC.

The sample holds one count of this clone. The V call is TRBV7-2, the J call TRBJ2-6, with D unresolved. CDR1 and CDR2 (germline): SGHTA, FQGNSA. CDR3 length equals 14 residues. The germline V and J ends were trimmed by 3 bases and 0 bases, with 3 bases remaining between them. The CDR3 DNA reads TGTGCCAGCAGCTTGAGCTCTGGGGCCAACGTCCTGACTTTC. Its protein product is CASSLSSGANVLTF.

This clone was detected once. The chain combines TRBV4-3 with TRBJ1-6; D possibly corresponds to TRBD1 (5 bases). Trimming left V 2 bases short and J 7 bases short, with 9 bases between. CDR1 is LGHNA and CDR2 is YSLEER in the germline V gene. The CDR3 consists of 14 residues. The DNA of the CDR3 is TGCGCCAGCAGCCAACACAGACAGAATTCACCCCTCCACTTT. Amino acids: CASSQHRQNSPLHF.

A few counts support this clone. The V call is TRBV19, the J call TRBJ2-4, with D unclear. The ends were cut back, 3 bases at V and 2 bases at J, with 11 bases in the middle. This CDR3 has 15 amino acids. CDR1 is LNHDA, CDR2 SQIVND, per germline (reference sequence). The CDR3 nucleotides read TGTGCCAGTAGTATGTGGAGCGATACCAAAAACATTCAGTACTTC. This codes for CASSMWSDTKNIQYF.

The genes are TRBV4-3 and TRBJ2-2; unclear D gene. The V end was cut by 4 bases, the J end by 6 bases, with 12 bases between. This CDR3 has 14 amino acids. Germline V gene lookup returns CDR1 LGHNA and CDR2 YSLEER. In DNA form, the CDR3 reads TGCGCCAGCAGCCTCACCCGGTCGGCCGGGGAGCTGTTTTTT. Translation gives CASSLTRSAGELFF.

The V gene is TRBV5-4, the J gene TRBJ2-1; 10 bases agree with TRBD2. Trimming at V came to 0 bases and at J to 3 bases, leaving 9 bases not matched to a gene. Germline V lookup: CDR1 SGHNT, CDR2 YYREEE (reference sequence). This CDR3 has 18 residues. DNA for the CDR3: TGTGCCAGCAGCTTGGGGCTAAGCGGGGGGGCCGGCTACAATGAGCAGTTCTTC. It yields the protein CASSLGLSGGAGYNEQFF.

This CDR3 reads CASSLGGSLSYEQYF. The CDR3 region has the DNA TGTGCCAGCAGCTTGGGGGGCAGCCTCTCCTACGAGCAGTACTTC. The genes are TRBV5-8 and TRBJ2-7, with D possibly matching TRBD1 (5 bases). Germline CDR1 SGHTS, CDR2 YDEGEE. This CDR3 is built from 15 residues. The ends were cut back, 0 bases at V and 0 bases at J, with 10 bases in the middle.

In this sample, this clone turned up a few times. This CDR3 reads CSGPSGGAGEQFF. CDR3 nucleotides: TGCAGCGGGCCTAGCGGGGGGGCCGGAGAGCAGTTCTTC. This chain uses TRBV29-1 with TRBJ2-1; 12 positions match TRBD2. CDR1 SQVTM and CDR2 ANQGSEA come from the germline V gene. The CDR3 has 13 residues. Losses at the gene ends were 7 bases for V and 10 bases for J; bases not matched to a gene: 8.